The 6 T cell receptor beta chains below come from one sample, sequenced in a study of molecular identifiers for immune sequencing clone quantification (dated by TCRdb to the late 2010s). The library relied on PCR. TCRdb names NextSeq 500 as the instrument used. The public reads were reprocessed in TCRdb via fastp at Q25 and MiXCR, keeping in-frame beta chains. Identical CDR3 protein sequences are pooled into one entry, listed with their most common genes and DNA. This sample lists 90,000 or so distinct CDR3 sequences; 25% were detected once. In total, the top ten clones hold 0.78% of the sample. Input material: naive CD8+ T cells from blood, with Jurkat cell RNA spiked in. What the cell subset or site label conveys for this sample: FACS-sorted CD8+CD4-CCR7+CD45RA+ naive T cells. The receptors here all came from a human donor in good health. Some libraries in this study had Jurkat cell RNA spiked in.

The J gene is TRBJ2-7, the V gene TRBV6-5; the match to TRBD2 covers 9 bases. Germline loops: CDR1 MNHEY, CDR2 SVGAGI. The V gene end was trimmed by 6 bases and the J gene end by 7 bases; junction bases not matched to a gene: 16. The CDR3 is made up of 16 amino acids. CDR3 nucleotide sequence: TGTGCCAGCAGCCCGCGGGGGGGAGGCGAAGCTGGGGAGCAGTACTTC. Amino acid sequence: CASSPRGGGEAGEQYF.

This clonotype occurred many times. The chain's CDR3 is CSAVGTVNTEAFF. The CDR3 coding sequence is TGCAGCGCTGTGGGGACAGTGAACACTGAAGCTTTCTTT. The J gene is TRBJ1-1, the V gene TRBV29-1, with 7 nucleotides matching TRBD1. The CDR3 runs 13 residues. Germline loops: CDR1 SQVTM, CDR2 ANQGSEA. Germline trimming cut 7 bases from V and 0 bases from J; bases unmatched to any gene: 5.

This sequence joins TRBV27 and TRBJ1-1; D is uncertain. Germline loops: CDR1 MNHEY, CDR2 SMNVEV (reference sequence). V was pared by 7 bases and J by 2 bases, with 14 bases between. This CDR3 comprises 14 residues. This CDR3 is CASNVRAENTEAFF. CDR3 in DNA: TGTGCCAGCAACGTAAGAGCGGAAAACACTGAAGCTTTCTTT.

This clonotype was seen a handful of times. The V gene is TRBV20-1, the J gene TRBJ2-2, with D perhaps TRBD1 (5 bases). This CDR3 comprises 14 residues. V lost 2 bases and J lost 2, with 9 bases in between. CDR1 and CDR2 from the germline V gene are DFQATT and SNEGSKA (reference sequence). This CDR3 is CSARQGLNTGELFF. CDR3 DNA: TGCAGTGCTAGACAGGGATTAAACACCGGGGAGCTGTTTTTT.

This clonotype appeared many times. The chain joins TRBV11-2 to TRBJ2-1, with 16 bases fitting TRBD2. Per the germline V gene, CDR1 is SGHAT and CDR2 is FQNNGV. This CDR3 comprises 19 residues. J gave up 2 bases and V 4 bases, and 8 bases lay outside the gene matches. The CDR3 loop is CASSSVVGLAGGPYNEQFF. CDR3 coding DNA: TGTGCCAGCAGCTCAGTAGTGGGACTAGCGGGAGGGCCCTACAATGAGCAGTTCTTC. The complete variable domain, with remaining parts taken from reference TRBV11-2 and TRBJ2-1, reads EAGVAQSPRYKIIEKRQSVAFWCNPISGHATLYWYQQILGQGPKLLIQFQNNGVVDDSQLPKDRFSAERLKGVDSTLKIQPAKLEDSAVYLCASSSVVGLAGGPYNEQFFGPGTRLTVL.

Ten or more counts support this clonotype. The chain has TRBV7-6 and TRBJ1-6; D remains ambiguous. The germline CDR1 and CDR2 sequences are SGHVS and FNYEAQ. The V end lost 1 base, the J end lost 2 bases, and 6 bases lay between the germline ends. This CDR3 has 15 amino acids. The CDR3 sequence is CASSLGQAYNSPLHF. As DNA, the CDR3 is TGTGCCAGCAGCTTAGGGCAGGCCTATAATTCACCCCTCCACTTT. The complete variable domain, with remaining parts taken from reference TRBV7-6 and TRBJ1-6, reads GAGVSQSPRYKVTKRGQDVALRCDPISGHVSLYWYRQALGQGPEFLTYFNYEAQQDKSGLPNDRFSAERPEGSISTLTIQRTEQRDSAMYRCASSLGQAYNSPLHFGNGTRLTVT.